This T cell receptor (beta chain) stems from a study of blood T cell repertoires in COVID-19. Study context: Sites in the United States, Italy and Spain provided acute and convalescent COVID-19 samples.

Original data processing: Amplification of reference gene primers provided the estimated nucleated cell counts. Clones were read by immunoSEQ multiplex PCR, and TCRdb kept only the in-frame ones, dropping some. The DNA gave D and trimming, while V, J and clone size come from that table. The data contain roughly 220,000 clones, about 91% of them singletons. The cohort comprised adults aged roughly 18 to 100 years residing in around 25 US areas. Each participant's cohort was designated according to participant-reported clinical history. The TCR originated in a woman in her 50s with acute COVID-19. The sequenced sample was PBMCs or T cells enriched from blood (not recorded which).

The CDR3 spells CASRLASTDTQYF. The CDR3 region has the DNA TGTGCCAGCAGACTAGCGAGTACAGATACGCAGTATTTT. The chain employs TRBV12-3 or TRBV12-4 and TRBJ2-3; TRBD2 aligns across 7 bases. Unmatched junction bases numbered 3, after V lost 6 bases and J lost 3 bases. CDR3 length equals 13 residues.